This TCR beta chain was sequenced for a study of patients and donors after allogeneic stem cell transplantation. Germline assignment: CDR1 SGHTA and CDR2 FQGNSA. The CDR3 is 15 residues long. The germline V and J ends were trimmed by 4 bases and 8 bases, with 15 bases remaining between them. Using its own MiXCR run on the RT-PCR reads, TCRdb lists one record per CDR3 protein. The sample records about 200,000 distinct CDR3 sequences, around two fifths being singletons. Input material: blood, either unsorted or a sorted T cell fraction (not recorded which). The receptor's source is a human donor who was either an allogeneic HSCT recipient or a stem cell or donor lymphocyte infusion donor (not recorded which). It is not recorded whose cells these are; they may come from a transplant donor. The rearrangement links TRBV7-2 to TRBJ1-6; D is ambiguous. CDR3 sequence (DNA): TGTGCCAGCAGCTCCGAAGGTTTAGCCGATTCACCCCTCCACTTT. It yields the protein CASSSEGLADSPLHF.